This T cell receptor beta chain was obtained from a study of regulatory T cells in long-lasting Graves disease. Regarding time point: persistent/refractory GD, antithyroid drugs over 5 years with positive TRAb. From PBMCs, RNA was extracted and then used to make the TCR library. The authors built TCR beta libraries using iRepertoire HTBI primers and Arm-PCR of CDR3 regions. TCRdb reanalysed the multiplex PCR reads using MiXCR and keeps one entry per CDR3 protein. The data contain some 430,000 distinct CDR3 sequences, roughly 21% of them singletons. This clonotype was counted at least ten times. V was trimmed by 5 bases and J by 5 bases, leaving 12 bases between them. The germline V gene has CDR1 MNHEY and CDR2 SVGEGT. The CDR3 loop spans 13 amino acids.

The chain uses TRBV6-2 or TRBV6-3 and TRBJ1-2, with D possibly TRBD1 on 6 matching bases. The clonotype originates from a female donor with Graves disease. Sequencing used peripheral blood mononuclear cells (PBMCs), obtained when the disease was refractory, from a patient treated with antithyroid drugs. The CDR3 DNA reads TGTGCCAGCAGTGTACAGGGCTATTATGGCTACACCTTC. It encodes CASSVQGYYGYTF.